This TCR beta chain was sequenced for a study of regulatory T cells in long-lasting Graves disease. Overall study: The definition of persistent Graves' disease was over 5 years of antithyroid drugs with positive TSH receptor antibodies. The study, taken as a whole, reports: Segments TRBV28, TRBJ1-2 and TRBJ2-5 showed preferential usage in persistent disease.

As for time point: persistent/refractory GD, antithyroid drugs over 5 years with positive TRAb. Making the TCR library involved RNA that had been extracted from PBMCs. To note about this clonotype: Its antigen remains unidentified.

Library construction for TCR beta used iRepertoire HTBI primers and Arm-PCR of CDR3 regions. TCRdb analysed the multiplex PCR reads with MiXCR anew, one entry per CDR3 protein. The sample shows 700,000 or so distinct CDR3 sequences, 25% to 30% of them seen only once. V lost 5 bases and J lost 1; bases outside the gene matches: 2. The CDR3 covers 16 residues. Per the germline V gene, CDR1 is SGHTA and CDR2 is FQGNSA. Sequences were derived from peripheral blood mononuclear cells (PBMCs), sampled when the disease was refractory, from a patient treated with antithyroid drugs. The chain carries TRBV7-2 and TRBJ2-2; 12 nucleotides match TRBD2. The receptor was derived from a female donor with Graves disease. The DNA for the CDR3 is TGTGCCAGCAGCATGACTAGCGGGGGGAACACCGGGGAGCTGTTTTTT. Protein: CASSMTSGGNTGELFF.